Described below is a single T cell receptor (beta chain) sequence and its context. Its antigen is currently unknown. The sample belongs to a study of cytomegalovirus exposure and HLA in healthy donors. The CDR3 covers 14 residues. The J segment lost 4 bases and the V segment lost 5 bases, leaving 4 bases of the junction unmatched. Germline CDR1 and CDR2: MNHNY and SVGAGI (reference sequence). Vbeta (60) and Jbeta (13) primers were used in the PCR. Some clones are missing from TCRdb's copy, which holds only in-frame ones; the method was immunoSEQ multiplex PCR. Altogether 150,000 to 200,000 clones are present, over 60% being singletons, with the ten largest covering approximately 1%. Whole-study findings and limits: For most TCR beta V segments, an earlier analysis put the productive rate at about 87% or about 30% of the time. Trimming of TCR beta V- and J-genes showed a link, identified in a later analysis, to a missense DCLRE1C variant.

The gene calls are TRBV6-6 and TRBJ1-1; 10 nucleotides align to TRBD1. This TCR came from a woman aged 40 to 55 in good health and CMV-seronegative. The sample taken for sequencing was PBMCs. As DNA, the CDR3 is TGTGCCAGCAGTCCGGGACAGGGGACCACTGAAGCTTTCTTT. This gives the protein CASSPGQGTTEAFF.